The source of this TCR beta chain is a study of CD8 T cells in ankylosing spondylitis. CDR3 length: 11 residues. From germline, CDR1 is LGHNA and CDR2 YNFKEQ. V lost 4 bases, J lost 7 bases, and 7 bases lay in between. Each CDR3 protein is one row after TCRdb ran MiXCR on the 5' RACE reads. The sample lists some 240,000 distinct CDR3 sequences; around 25% were seen once. This clonotype was observed many times. The chain couples TRBV4-2 to TRBJ2-5, with D possibly called TRBD1 or TRBD2 (5 bases each). Material: blood, either unsorted or a sorted T cell fraction (not recorded which). The source of this sequence is a male donor with ankylosing spondylitis or in good health (not recorded which). CDR3 coding DNA: TGTGCCAGCAGCCGGGACGGGACCCAGTACTTC. Translated: CASSRDGTQYF.